Described below is a single T cell receptor (beta chain) sequence and its context. Its binding antigen is unknown. Per-base quality was not reported, and no clone a single base away is much larger than it. TCRbeta CDR3 regions were amplified from genomic DNA by means of the immunoSEQ Assay, a bias-controlled multiplex PCR. The study's own analysis went as follows. The number of nucleated cells in each sample was estimated by amplification of reference gene primers within the assay. Sequence reads were collapsed and filtered to measure the absolute abundance of every unique TCRbeta CDR3 rearrangement. For each sample, productive Simpson clonality was calculated by taking the square root of Simpson's diversity index across productive rearrangements. This is the immuneACCESS table as TCRdb keeps it, with only in-frame sequences that have V and J called. A part of the clones is gone; compared with another copy, unresolved V genes explain less than half, and the rest is unexplained. V, J and clone size reflect that table, while D and trimming were determined from the DNA. Recorded for this sample are hundreds of thousands of clones; about 90% of them occurred a single time. The ten largest clonotypes hold 0.2% to 0.3% of the sample.

This record comes from a study of blood T cell repertoires in COVID-19 (dated by TCRdb to the early 2020s). Regarding the complete study: Samples covering the acute and convalescent phases of COVID-19 were provided by collaborators in the United States, Italy and Spain. The prospective study material was composed of cDNA or gDNA derived from T cells, B-cell-depleted T cells, or PBMCs. Subjects who had been exposed to COVID-19, were actively infected with it, or had recovered from it provided the deeply sampled blood TCRbeta repertoires that made up the dataset. The repertoires were made available in a free public database intended to serve as a resource for research on the immune response to SARS-CoV-2. Samples were obtained from the ongoing ImmuneRACE study (first 160 participants) and from 1,200 or so subjects provided by 6 global collaborators. Nearly every sample came with metadata listing a de-identified subject ID, COVID-19 status, age in years and sex. Where available, HLA class I and class II types were taken from metadata supplied by the sample provider and were not determined by assay-based typing. What the authors observed across the whole study: The amount of clinical and demographic metadata varied by source and participant and was provided uncurated.

Each collaborating institution followed its own protocols to collect whole blood in K2EDTA tubes. For TCRbeta analysis, collaborators shipped samples in one of three forms: frozen whole blood, isolated PBMCs, or DNA extracted from either of those sample types. Unmatched junction bases come to 9, with V trimmed by 6 bases and J by 4 bases. The CDR3 has 14 amino acids, counting the end cysteine and phenylalanine. The kept DNA is CDR3 alone, 42 bases in frame from the first base. The germline V gene specifies SQVTM as CDR1 and ANQGSEA as CDR2. This sequence originates from a woman under 30 with acute or convalescent COVID-19. The sequenced sample consisted of peripheral blood. Recombination joined TRBV29-1 with TRBJ1-1; 9 central nucleotides agree with TRBD1. For the CDR3, the sequence is CSVRDRDMGTEAFF. In nucleotide form, the sequence is TGCAGCGTCCGGGACAGGGATATGGGCACTGAAGCTTTCTTT.